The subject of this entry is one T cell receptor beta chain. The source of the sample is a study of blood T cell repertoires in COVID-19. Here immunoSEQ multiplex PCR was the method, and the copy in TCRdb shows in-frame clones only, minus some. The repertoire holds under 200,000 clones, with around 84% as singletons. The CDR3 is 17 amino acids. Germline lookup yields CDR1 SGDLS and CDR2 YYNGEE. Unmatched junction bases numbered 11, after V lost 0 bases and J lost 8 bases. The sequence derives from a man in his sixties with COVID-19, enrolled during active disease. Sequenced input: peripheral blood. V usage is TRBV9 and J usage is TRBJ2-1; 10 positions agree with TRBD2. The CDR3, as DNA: TGTGCCAGCAGCGTAGATCTCGGACTAGCGGAGGGGGATGAGCAGTTCTTC. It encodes CASSVDLGLAEGDEQFF.